This entry describes one T cell receptor beta chain. This sample is drawn from a study of technical replicates of blood from several donors. Only in-frame clones appear in the TCRdb table, and some are missing; sequencing was by immunoSEQ multiplex PCR. Of some 75,000 clones in the sample, around 96% were seen once. Germline assignment: CDR1 SGHTA and CDR2 FQGNSA. Unmatched junction bases numbered 10, after V lost 3 bases and J lost 6 bases. The CDR3 covers 15 residues. This receptor was obtained from a human donor in good health. Sequenced input: T cells isolated from PBMCs. This rearrangement joins TRBV7-2 to TRBJ1-2; 7 bases match TRBD1. CDR3 DNA sequence: TGTGCCAGCAGCTTGGTTGGAGACAGGGTGGATGGCTACACCTTC. Its translation: CASSLVGDRVDGYTF.